Listed here are 13 T cell receptor beta chains from one sample, sequenced in a study of shared clonotypes between healthy human individuals. Here immunoSEQ multiplex PCR was the method, and the copy in TCRdb shows in-frame clones only, minus some. The profile shows about 2.2 million clones, more than 85% of them singletons. Naive-designated CD8 cells lacked CD45RO, were positively enriched for CCR7, and omitted terminally differentiated effector memory CD45RA+ cells. Sequenced: naive CD8+ T cells from PBMCs. The receptors were gathered from a man younger than 35 in good health. Some clones in this sample may be carry-over from other donors' samples.

This rearrangement joins TRBV28 to TRBJ2-5; tentatively, D is TRBD1 (5 bases). Germline V lookup: CDR1 MDHEN, CDR2 SYDVKM. The CDR3 is made up of 15 amino acids. The germline V and J ends were trimmed by 6 bases and 0 bases, with 14 bases remaining between them. The CDR3 DNA is TGTGCCAGCAGCTTGGGGCGGACGTACCAAGAGACCCAGTACTTC. It yields the protein CASSLGRTYQETQYF.

The DNA of the CDR3 is TGTGCCAGCAGCCGCCTGGGACAGTTACTTCAAGAGACCCAGTACTTC. Translating gives CASSRLGQLLQETQYF. V is TRBV28 and J is TRBJ2-5, with 7 bases aligning to TRBD1. Germline V gives CDR1 MDHEN, CDR2 SYDVKM. The V gene end was trimmed by 6 bases and the J gene end by 2 bases; junction bases not matched to a gene: 12. This CDR3 comprises 16 residues.

CDR3 sequence (DNA): TGTGCCAGCAGTTACGGACTAGCAGAGACCCAGTACTTC. Translation: CASSYGLAETQYF. The chain couples TRBV6-6 to TRBJ2-5; 8 bases map to TRBD2. Germline CDR1 and CDR2: MNHNY and SVGAGI (reference sequence). This CDR3 has 13 amino acids. V gave up 2 bases and J gave up 4 bases; unmatched junction bases: 0.

The chain carries TRBV11-2 and TRBJ1-5; no definite D call. This CDR3 has 14 amino acids. Per germline, CDR1 SGHAT and CDR2 FQNNGV. Trimming removed 7 bases from V and 7 bases from J, with 17 bases in between. CDR3 region: CASNKSPGSQPQHF. The CDR3 DNA reads TGTGCCAGCAACAAATCCCCGGGAAGCCAGCCCCAGCATTTT.

For this clone: Other DNA variants within this sample encode the same CDR3. The chain uses TRBV27 and TRBJ1-1, with D uncertain. The V and J ends lost 2 bases and 5 bases respectively, with 9 bases between them. This CDR3 is built from 13 residues. CDR1 and CDR2 from the germline V gene are MNHEY and SMNVEV (reference sequence). CDR3 sequence (DNA): TGTGCCAGCAGTTTAGTGGGATGGACTGAAGCTTTCTTT. It specifies CASSLVGWTEAFF.

The rearrangement uses TRBV9 and TRBJ2-1; TRBD2 matches at 15 bases. With 3 bases clipped from V and 10 bases from J, the junction kept 8 bases outside the gene matches. The CDR3 is 16 residues long. Per the germline V gene, CDR1 is SGDLS and CDR2 is YYNGEE. CDR3 loop: CASSAPGLAGGREQFF. The CDR3 DNA reads TGTGCCAGCAGCGCCCCGGGACTAGCGGGAGGTAGGGAGCAGTTCTTC.

The V and J genes are TRBV29-1 and TRBJ2-6; D not resolved. V was pared by 7 bases and J by 5 bases, with 3 bases between. The CDR3 runs 10 residues. Germline V gene lookup returns CDR1 SQVTM and CDR2 ANQGSEA. The CDR3 is CSAWANVLTF. The CDR3, as DNA: TGCAGCGCCTGGGCCAACGTCCTGACTTTC.

V usage is TRBV19 and J usage is TRBJ2-7; TRBD2 matches at 10 bases. CDR3 size: 15 residues. Looked up from germline, CDR1 is LNHDA and CDR2 is SQIVND (reference sequence). Germline trimming cut 5 bases from V and 7 bases from J; bases unmatched to any gene: 11. The CDR3 DNA follows: TGTGCCAGTAGTCCCGGGACTAGCGCCCGCGCTGAGCAGTACTTC. It is translated as CASSPGTSARAEQYF.

The J gene is TRBJ1-2, the V gene TRBV6-5, with D unresolved. V was shortened by 3 bases and J by 4 bases, with 9 bases between the two germline ends. This CDR3 has 13 amino acids. Germline-derived CDR1 and CDR2 are MNHEY and SVGAGI. In DNA form, the CDR3 reads TGTGCCAGCAGTTATGGGGAGGCCTATGGCTACACCTTC. Translation gives CASSYGEAYGYTF.

As DNA, the CDR3 is TGTGCCAGCAGCCAAGAACGGGTTCCGGAGGCCGGGGAGCTGTTTTTT. It specifies CASSQERVPEAGELFF. The V and J genes are TRBV14 and TRBJ2-2, with TRBD2 as a possible D gene (5 bases). The CDR3 runs to 16 residues. From germline, CDR1 is SGHDN and CDR2 FVKESK. The V end was cut by 0 bases, the J end by 6 bases, with 14 bases between. Combining the CDR3 with reference TRBV14 and TRBJ2-2 gives the whole variable domain EAGVTQFPSHSVIEKGQTVTLRCDPISGHDNLYWYRRVMGKEIKFLLHFVKESKQDESGMPNNRFLAERTGGTYSTLKVQPAELEDSGVYFCASSQERVPEAGELFFGEGSRLTVL.

The chain carries TRBV2 and TRBJ1-5, with D hard to call. The V gene lost 2 bases and the J gene lost 3 bases, with 8 bases spanning the gap. CDR3 length equals 14 residues. Germline V gene sequence: CDR1 SNHLY, CDR2 FYNNEI. The CDR3 sequence: CASSEPRFNQPQHF. The CDR3 DNA follows: TGTGCCAGCAGTGAACCCCGATTCAATCAGCCCCAGCATTTT.

In regard to this clone: The sample carries other DNA sequences with the same CDR3. The V and J genes are TRBV5-6 and TRBJ2-2, with 8 bases that match TRBD2. V was clipped by 0 bases and J by 3 bases; unmatched bases: 4. Germline V CDR1 and CDR2: SGHDT, YYEEEE. The CDR3 length is 16 residues. CDR3 sequence reads: CASSLALAGHTGELFF. The CDR3 coding sequence is TGTGCCAGCAGCTTGGCATTAGCGGGACACACCGGGGAGCTGTTTTTT.

The gene calls are TRBV29-1 and TRBJ2-1; D ambiguous. CDR3 length equals 11 residues. The V gene's germline CDR1 is SQVTM and CDR2 ANQGSEA. Trimming removed 0 bases from V and 5 bases from J, with 2 bases in between. CDR3 sequence: CSVEENNEQFF. CDR3 nucleotide sequence: TGCAGCGTTGAAGAGAACAATGAGCAGTTCTTC.